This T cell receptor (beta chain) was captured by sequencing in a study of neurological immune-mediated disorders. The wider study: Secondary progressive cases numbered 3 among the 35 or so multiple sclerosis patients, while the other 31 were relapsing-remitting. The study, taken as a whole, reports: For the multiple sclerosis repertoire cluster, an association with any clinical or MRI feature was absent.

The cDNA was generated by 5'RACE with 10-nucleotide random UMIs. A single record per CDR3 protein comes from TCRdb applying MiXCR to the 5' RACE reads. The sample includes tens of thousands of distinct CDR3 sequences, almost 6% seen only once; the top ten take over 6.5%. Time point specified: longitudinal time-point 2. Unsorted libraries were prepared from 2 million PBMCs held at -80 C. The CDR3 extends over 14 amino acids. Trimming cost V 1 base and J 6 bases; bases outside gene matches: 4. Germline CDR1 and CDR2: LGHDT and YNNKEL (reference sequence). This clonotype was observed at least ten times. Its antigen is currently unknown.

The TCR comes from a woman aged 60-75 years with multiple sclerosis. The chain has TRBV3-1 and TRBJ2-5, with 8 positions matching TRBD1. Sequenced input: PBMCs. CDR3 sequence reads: CASSQGTGSQTQYF. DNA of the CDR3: TGTGCCAGCAGCCAAGGGACAGGGTCGCAGACCCAGTACTTC.